This T cell receptor (beta chain) was captured in a study of blood T cell repertoires in COVID-19. The wider study: PBMCs, B-cell-depleted T cells, or T cells were the source of the cDNA or gDNA that made up the material.

Per germline, CDR1 GTSNPN and CDR2 SVGIG (reference sequence). Trimming left V 0 bases short and J 8 bases short, with 10 bases between. The CDR3 covers 12 residues. Only in-frame clones appear in the TCRdb table, and some are missing; sequencing was by immunoSEQ multiplex PCR. This table has roughly 350,000 clones, about 85% appearing once. The J gene is TRBJ1-1, the V gene TRBV30; D is possibly TRBD1 (6 bases). This TCR derives from a woman aged 18-30 years with acute or convalescent COVID-19. The sample consisted of peripheral blood. The CDR3, as DNA: TGTGCCTGGAGTGTACGGACAGAAGAAGCTTTCTTT. Encoded protein: CAWSVRTEEAFF.